This TCR beta chain is drawn from a study of chemoradiotherapy in HPV16-positive cancers. Findings and limits, study-wide: Non-HPV-specific T cells did not expand in tumors during treatment, whereas candidate HPV-specific clones and E7-related motifs did.

CDR1 and CDR2 (germline): SGHNT, YYREEE (reference sequence). The J segment lost 5 bases and the V segment lost 2 bases, leaving 7 bases of the junction unmatched. The CDR3 consists of 14 residues. Measured with immunoSEQ multiplex PCR; TCRdb has only the in-frame clones, and not every one. The sample has a few thousand clones, 75% to 80% seen once. On this clone itself: Its antigen is unknown.

The receptor's source is a human donor with HPV-associated anogenital cancer. This specimen was acquired from a patient who underwent chemoradiotherapy. The rearrangement links TRBV5-4 to TRBJ2-7, with 7 bases matching TRBD2. DNA for the CDR3: TGTGCCAGCAGCTTCGGCGGGAGAGGGCACGAGCAGTACTTC. Translating it yields CASSFGGRGHEQYF. The variable domain in full, completed from reference TRBV5-4 and TRBJ2-7, reads ETGVTQSPTHLIKTRGQQVTLRCSSQSGHNTVSWYQQALGQGPQFIFQYYREEENGRGNFPPRFSGLQFPNYSSELNVNALELDDSALYLCASSFGGRGHEQYFGPGTRLTVT.